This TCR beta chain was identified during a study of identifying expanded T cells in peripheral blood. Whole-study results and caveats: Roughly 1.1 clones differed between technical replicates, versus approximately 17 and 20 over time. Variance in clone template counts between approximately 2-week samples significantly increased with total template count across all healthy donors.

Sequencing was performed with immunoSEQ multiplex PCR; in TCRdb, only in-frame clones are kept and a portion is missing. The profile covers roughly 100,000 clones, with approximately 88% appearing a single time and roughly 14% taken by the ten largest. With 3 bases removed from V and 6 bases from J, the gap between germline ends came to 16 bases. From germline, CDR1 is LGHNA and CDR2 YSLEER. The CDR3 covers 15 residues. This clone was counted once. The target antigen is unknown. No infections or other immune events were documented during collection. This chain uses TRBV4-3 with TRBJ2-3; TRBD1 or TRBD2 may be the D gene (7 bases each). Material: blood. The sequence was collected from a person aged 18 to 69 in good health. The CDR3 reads CASSHRGRDMDTQYF. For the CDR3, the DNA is TGCGCCAGCAGCCACAGGGGGAGGGACATGGATACGCAGTATTTT.